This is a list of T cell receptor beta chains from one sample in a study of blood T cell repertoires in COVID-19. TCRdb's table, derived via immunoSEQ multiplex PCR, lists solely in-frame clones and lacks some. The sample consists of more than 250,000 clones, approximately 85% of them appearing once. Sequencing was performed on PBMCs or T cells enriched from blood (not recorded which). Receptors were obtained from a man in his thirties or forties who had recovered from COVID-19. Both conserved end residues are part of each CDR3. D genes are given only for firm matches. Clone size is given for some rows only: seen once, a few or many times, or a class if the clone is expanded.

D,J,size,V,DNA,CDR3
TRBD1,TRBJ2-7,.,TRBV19,TGTGCCAGTAGTATTCGAGGGACAGGCCTAAGCCTATACGAGCAGTACTTC,CASSIRGTGLSLYEQYF
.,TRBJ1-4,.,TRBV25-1,TGCTCGACAGCCTTTAATGAAAAACTGTTTTTT,CSTAFNEKLFF
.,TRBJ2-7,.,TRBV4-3,TGCGCCAGCAGCCAAGATTTAGACAGTCAATCCTACGAGCAGTACTTC,CASSQDLDSQSYEQYF
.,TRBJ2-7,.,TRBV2,TGTGCCAGCAGGAGGCGGCTGGGGCAGGGGCAGGATGAGCAGTACTTC,CASRRRLGQGQDEQYF
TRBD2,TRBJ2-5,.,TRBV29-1,TGCAGCGTCAGTTCTAGCGGGGCCCACCAAGAGACCCAGTACTTC,CSVSSSGAHQETQYF
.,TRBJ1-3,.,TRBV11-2,TGTGCCAGCAGCTTAGAACCGGGGGCTGGAAACACCATATATTTT,CASSLEPGAGNTIYF
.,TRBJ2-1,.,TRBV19,TGTGCCAGTAGCGAATACTCCGCAGAGCAGTTCTTC,CASSEYSAEQFF
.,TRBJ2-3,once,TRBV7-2,TGTGCCAGCAGCTTATTTGGGGGGTCTAGCACAGATACGCAGTATTTT,CASSLFGGSSTDTQYF
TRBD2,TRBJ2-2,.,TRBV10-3,TGTGCCATCAGTGATCTAGCGGGTACATCCGGGGAGCTGTTTTTT,CAISDLAGTSGELFF
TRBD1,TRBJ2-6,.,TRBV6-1,TGTGCCAGCAGTGACTACAGGGGGCGTACCTCTGGGGCCAACGTCCTGACTTTC,CASSDYRGRTSGANVLTF
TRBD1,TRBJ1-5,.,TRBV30,TGTGCCTGGGGTAAGGGACAGGGGGTCTATCAGCCCCAGCATTTT,CAWGKGQGVYQPQHF
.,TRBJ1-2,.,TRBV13,TGTGCCAGCAGCTTCAGTGTCGATAACTATGGCTACACCTTC,CASSFSVDNYGYTF
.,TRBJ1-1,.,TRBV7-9,TGTGCCAGCAGCCTACCCGTTTCCTTT,CASSLPVSF
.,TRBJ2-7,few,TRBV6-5,TGTGCCAGCAAATGGGACATGAGCTCCTACGAGCAGTACTTC,CASKWDMSSYEQYF
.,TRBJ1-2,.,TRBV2,TGTGCCAGCACCTGGCAGACTCCATACGGTGGCTACACCTTC,CASTWQTPYGGYTF
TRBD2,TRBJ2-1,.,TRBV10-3,TGTGCCTCGCGGGCCTCCGGGGGGACCTCCTACAATGAGCAGTTCTTC,CASRASGGTSYNEQFF
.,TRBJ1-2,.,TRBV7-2,TGTGCCAGCAGCTTAGCCGGGATCGGACAGTTGTTTGGCTACACCTTC,CASSLAGIGQLFGYTF
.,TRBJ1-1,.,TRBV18,TGTGCCAGCTCACCTGGCGGGGGTGCTGAAGCTTTCTTT,CASSPGGGAEAFF
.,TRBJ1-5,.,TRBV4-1,TGCGCCAGCAGCCAAGATCGCATGGCAGGGAGCAATCAGCCCCAGCATTTT,CASSQDRMAGSNQPQHF
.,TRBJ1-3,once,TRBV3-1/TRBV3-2,TGTGCCAGCAGCCCCCGGTACAGGGCGGGTGGAAACACCATATATTTT,CASSPRYRAGGNTIYF
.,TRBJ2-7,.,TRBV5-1,TGCGCCAGCAGCTTGGCCCTGGGGGGAACGGCCTACGAGCAGTACTTC,CASSLALGGTAYEQYF
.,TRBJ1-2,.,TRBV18,TGTGCCAGCTCACCAAATGCGGGAGGGCTGAACTATGGCTACACCTTC,CASSPNAGGLNYGYTF
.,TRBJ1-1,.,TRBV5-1,TGCGCCAGCAGCTTGGAAGGAGGCGCTGAAGCTTTCTTT,CASSLEGGAEAFF
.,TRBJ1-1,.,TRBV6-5,TGTGCCAGCAGTTACGTGGGCGCACGACGGGGTACTGAAGCTTTCTTT,CASSYVGARRGTEAFF
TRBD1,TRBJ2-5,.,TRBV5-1,TGCGCCAGCCGACAGGGCCAAGAGACCCAGTACTTC,CASRQGQETQYF
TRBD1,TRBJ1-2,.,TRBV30,TGTGCCTGGAGTGCTCAGGGGGTCTATGGCTACACCTTC,CAWSAQGVYGYTF
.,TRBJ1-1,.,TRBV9,TGTGCCAGCAGCGTAGCCGGGTCGAACACTGAAGCTTTCTTT,CASSVAGSNTEAFF
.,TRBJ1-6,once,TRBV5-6,TGTGCCAGCAGCTACTCCGAAATGACGGGTTATAATTCACCCCTCCACTTT,CASSYSEMTGYNSPLHF
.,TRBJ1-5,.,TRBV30,TGTGCCTGGAGTATGAGTTTAAATCAGCCCCAGCATTTT,CAWSMSLNQPQHF
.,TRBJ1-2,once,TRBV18,TGTGCCAGCTCACCACCCCAGGGGATAAATGGCTACACCTTC,CASSPPQGINGYTF
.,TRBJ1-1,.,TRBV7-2,TGTGCCAGCAGCTTAGTGGGGGCCAGCACTGAAGCTTTCTTT,CASSLVGASTEAFF
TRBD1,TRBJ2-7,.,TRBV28,TGTGCCAGCAGTTGGGACAGCGGCGAGCAGTACTTC,CASSWDSGEQYF
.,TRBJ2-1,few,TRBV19,TGTGCCAGTAGTATTCGGGGGGAGCAGTTCTTC,CASSIRGEQFF
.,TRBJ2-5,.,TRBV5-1,TGCGCCAGCACCTCTGGGGGGGGCAGAGAGACCCAGTACTTC,CASTSGGGRETQYF
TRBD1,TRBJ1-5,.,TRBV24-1,TGTGCCACCAGTGATTCCAGACAGGGGAGGCAGCCCCAGCATTTT,CATSDSRQGRQPQHF
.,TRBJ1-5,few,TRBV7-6,TGTGCCAGCAGCCCCGATGGGGGGAGCAATCAGCCCCAGCATTTT,CASSPDGGSNQPQHF
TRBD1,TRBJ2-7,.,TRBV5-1,TGCGCCAGCAGCCCGTCGACCGGGACAGAAACCTACGAGCAGTACTTC,CASSPSTGTETYEQYF
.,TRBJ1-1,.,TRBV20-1,TGCAGTGCCAGTCCAGACATGAACACTGAAGCTTTCTTT,CSASPDMNTEAFF
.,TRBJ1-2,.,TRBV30,TGTGCCTGGTCGTTGGGGCGCGGAGGCTACACCTTC,CAWSLGRGGYTF
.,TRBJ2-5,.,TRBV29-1,TGCAGTGTATCCTCTTTGGTGGACAGCCTGATGGGGACCCAGTACTTC,CSVSSLVDSLMGTQYF
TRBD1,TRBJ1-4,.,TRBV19,TGTGCCAGTAGGAGAAGCCGTGGGACAGGGAAGGTCAGCACTAATGAAAAACTGTTTTTT,CASRRSRGTGKVSTNEKLFF
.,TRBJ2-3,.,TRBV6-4,TGTGCCAGCAGTGATAGTGCTGACACAGATACGCAGTATTTT,CASSDSADTDTQYF
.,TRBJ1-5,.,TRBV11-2,TGTGCCAGCAGCTTAGATGGTGGACAGATCGGCAATCAGCCCCAGCATTTT,CASSLDGGQIGNQPQHF
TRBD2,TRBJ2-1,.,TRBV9,TGTGCCAGCAGCGTAGCCGGGGGGTCGGTCTACAATGAGCAGTTCTTC,CASSVAGGSVYNEQFF
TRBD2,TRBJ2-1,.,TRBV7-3,TGTGCCAGCAGCCCCCAGACTAGCGGGGGGGCACCCTACAATGAGCAGTTCTTC,CASSPQTSGGAPYNEQFF